Here is one T cell receptor (beta chain) with its context. This record belongs to a study of CD8 T cells in Susac syndrome. While serving as controls, healthy donors were matched for age and sex. Negative isolation yielded CD8+ and CD4+ T cells; FACS enriched TEMRA cells. Reverse transcription used roughly 0.45 to 1 ug RNA and random hexamers. immunoSEQ multiplex PCR amplified TCR beta CDR3 across 54 Vbeta, 13 Jbeta. TCRdb processed the immunoSEQ multiplex PCR reads anew with MiXCR; each CDR3 protein has one entry. The sample holds around 56,000 distinct CDR3 sequences; approximately 92% are singletons and the top ten take 0.2%. V was cut by 4 bases and J by 4 bases, with 20 bases left in between. The CDR3 has 16 amino acids. Germline CDR1 is SGHNT and CDR2 is YYREEE (reference sequence).

The origin of this receptor is a human donor in good health. The specimen was CD8+ T cells from PBMCs. This chain joins TRBV5-4 and TRBJ1-2; D gene unclear. CDR3 amino acids: CASSKLGSEEGYGYTF. The CDR3 region has the DNA TGTGCCAGCAGCAAGCTGGGCTCCGAGGAGGGCTATGGCTACACCTTC.